This T cell receptor (beta chain) is from a study of blood T cell repertoires in COVID-19 (dated by TCRdb to the early 2020s). Some background on the complete study: The collaborator samples originated in the United States, Italy and Spain and spanned the acute and convalescent phases of COVID-19. The prospective study material was composed of cDNA or gDNA derived from T cells, B-cell-depleted T cells, or PBMCs. Deeply sampled blood TCRbeta repertoires from subjects exposed to, actively infected with, or recovered from COVID-19 were included in the dataset. The repertoires were released in a freely available public database intended as a resource for research on the immune response to SARS-CoV-2. The samples were drawn from two sources: the first 160 participants of the ongoing ImmuneRACE study, and 950 to 1,500 subjects contributed by 6 global collaborators. Nearly every sample came with metadata listing a de-identified subject ID, COVID-19 status, age in years and sex. Where HLA class I and class II types were available, the types were taken from metadata supplied by the sample provider, not from assay-based typing.

A note on this clone: Which antigen it targets is not known. Base qualities are not provided; no much larger clone lies one nucleotide away.

Points the paper makes about the study in general: Clinical and demographic metadata were provided uncurated, with the amount varying by source and participant.

Reading from cysteine to phenylalanine, the CDR3 counts 16 amino acids. The sequence is cut down to CDR3 DNA, 48 bases in frame from base 1. The junction shows trimming of 5 bases on V and 3 bases on J, and the gene matches do not reach 10 bases of it. For CDR1 and CDR2, the germline V gene (reference sequence) lists LNHDA and SQIVND. TCRbeta CDR3 regions were amplified from genomic DNA using the immunoSEQ Assay, a bias-controlled multiplex PCR. Regarding the original processing steps: Within the assay, amplification of reference gene primers was used to estimate how many nucleated cells each sample contained. To quantify the absolute abundance of each unique TCRbeta CDR3 rearrangement, sequence reads were collapsed and filtered. For each sample, productive Simpson clonality was calculated by taking the square root of Simpson's diversity index across productive rearrangements. The immuneACCESS repertoire file appears here via TCRdb, limited to in-frame rearrangements. These files lack a portion of the clones; in checked studies, under half of the deficit traces to unresolved V genes, and the cause of the others is not known. V and J calls and clone size come straight from that table; D and trimming were deduced from the DNA. The sample profile shows about 370,000 clones; roughly 90% of them were found once. Of the sample, 0.86% is held by the ten largest clones.

Participants in the prospective study were enrolled through a virtual design, were aged about 18 to 90 years, and lived in roughly 25 United States geographic areas. Cohort assignment in the prospective study relied on participant-reported clinical history from a screening survey and a study questionnaire. A participant counted as exposed if, within 2 weeks of entering the study, that participant had been in contact with someone who had a PCR-confirmed or clinician-diagnosed COVID-19 case. Each participant in the prospective study had whole blood, serum and a nasopharyngeal or oropharyngeal swab collected by mobile phlebotomists. Over a roughly 2-month period, participants in the prospective study had the option of providing additional blood draws and questionnaires. Blood samples from the prospective study were shipped frozen or at room temperature prior to DNA extraction.

The source of this sequence is a woman between 35 and 50 years old who had been exposed to COVID-19. The sequence links TRBV19 to TRBJ1-5; 7 nucleotides in the junction match TRBD1. The sample taken for sequencing was PBMCs or T cells enriched from blood (not recorded which). Here the CDR3 is given as CASSLYRGTDNQPQHF. DNA sequence: TGTGCCAGTAGTCTCTACCGCGGGACAGACAATCAGCCCCAGCATTTT.